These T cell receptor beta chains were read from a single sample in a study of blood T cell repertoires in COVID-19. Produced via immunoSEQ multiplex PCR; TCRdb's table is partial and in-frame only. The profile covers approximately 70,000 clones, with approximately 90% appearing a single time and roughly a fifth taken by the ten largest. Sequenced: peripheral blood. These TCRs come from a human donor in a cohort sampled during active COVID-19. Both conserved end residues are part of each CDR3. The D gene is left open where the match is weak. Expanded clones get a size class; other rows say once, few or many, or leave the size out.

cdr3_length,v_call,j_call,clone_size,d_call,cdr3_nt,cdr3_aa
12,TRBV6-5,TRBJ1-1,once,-,TGTGCCAGCAGTCAACTTCAGGGGGAAGCTTTCTTT,CASSQLQGEAFF
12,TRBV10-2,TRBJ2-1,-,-,TGCGCCAGCAGGGTTTCAGACAATGAGCAGTTCTTC,CASRVSDNEQFF
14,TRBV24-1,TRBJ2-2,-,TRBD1,TGTGCCACCGAGGACAGGGGGGTCTTGCGGGAGCTGTTTTTT,CATEDRGVLRELFF
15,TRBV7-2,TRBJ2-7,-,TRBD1,TGTGCCAGCAGGGGGCGACAGGGGGCGTCCTACGAGCAGTACTTC,CASRGRQGASYEQYF
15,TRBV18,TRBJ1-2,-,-,TGTGCCAGCTCACCAGCCCCTACTAATGGCTATGGCTACACCTTC,CASSPAPTNGYGYTF
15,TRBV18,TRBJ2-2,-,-,TGTGCCAGCTCCCACGGACAGCGCTTCACCGGGGAGCTGTTTTTT,CASSHGQRFTGELFF
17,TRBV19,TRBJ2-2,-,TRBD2,TGTGCCAGTAGTATAGAACCTAGCGGATTGAACACCGGGGAGCTGTTTTTT,CASSIEPSGLNTGELFF
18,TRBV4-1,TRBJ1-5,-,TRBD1,TGCGCCAGCAGCCAAGTTAGGGGGACAGGGTATAGCAATCAGCCCCAGCATTTT,CASSQVRGTGYSNQPQHF
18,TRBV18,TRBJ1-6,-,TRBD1,TGTGCCAGCTCGCTTGGACAGGGTGGGTCCCCTAGTAGTTCACCCCTCCACTTT,CASSLGQGGSPSSSPLHF
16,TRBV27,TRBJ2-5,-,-,TGTGCCAGCACCCTATCCTGGGAGACCTCCCAAGAGACCCAGTACTTC,CASTLSWETSQETQYF
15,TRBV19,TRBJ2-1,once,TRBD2,TGTGCCAGTAGTTGGACTAGCGGCTCCTACAATGAGCAGTTCTTC,CASSWTSGSYNEQFF
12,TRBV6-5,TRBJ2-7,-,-,TGTGCCAGCAGTCCCAACAGGGACGTGGGTGGCTTC,CASSPNRDVGGF
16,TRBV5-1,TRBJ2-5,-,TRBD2,TGCGCCAGCAGAGCGTCGGGGGGGCCCCTCCAAGAGACCCAGTACTTC,CASRASGGPLQETQYF
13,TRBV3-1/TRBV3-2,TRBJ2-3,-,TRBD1,TGTGCCAGCAGCCAAGTGACAGGGGCAGCGCAGTATTTT,CASSQVTGAAQYF
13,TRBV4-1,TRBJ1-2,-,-,TGCGCCAGCAGCCAAGTCAGCGACTATGGCTACACCTTC,CASSQVSDYGYTF
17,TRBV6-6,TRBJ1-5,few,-,TGTGCCAGCAGTCCTCGACAGAGCGATTATAGCAATCAGCCCCAGCATTTT,CASSPRQSDYSNQPQHF
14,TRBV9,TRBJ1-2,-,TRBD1,TGTGCCAGCAGCGTAGAACAGGGGCACTATGGCTACACCTTC,CASSVEQGHYGYTF
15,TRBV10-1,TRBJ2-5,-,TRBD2,TGCGCCACCCAGTCTAGCGGGCCACGCGGGGAGACCCAGTACTTC,CATQSSGPRGETQYF
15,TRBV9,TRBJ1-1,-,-,TGTGCCAGCAGCGTGGGGGACTCCTCCAACACTGAAGCTTTCTTT,CASSVGDSSNTEAFF
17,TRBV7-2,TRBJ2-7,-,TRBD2,TGTGCCAGCAGCGCCTCCCCTGGACTAGCGGGCGCCTACGAGCAGTACTTC,CASSASPGLAGAYEQYF
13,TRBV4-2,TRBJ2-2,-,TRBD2,TGTGCCGGGGGGGGATCGAACACCGGGGAGCTGTTTTTT,CAGGGSNTGELFF
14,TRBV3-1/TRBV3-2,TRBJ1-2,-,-,TGTGCCAGCAGCCAAGATAAACAGCCCCTAGGCTACACCTTC,CASSQDKQPLGYTF
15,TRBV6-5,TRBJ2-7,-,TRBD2,TGTGCCAGCAGACTGACACCTAGCGGGATAGACGAGCAGTACTTC,CASRLTPSGIDEQYF
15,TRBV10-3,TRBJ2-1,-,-,TGTGCCATCAGTGATCGGCACCAGCAAGGGGATGAGCAGTTCTTC,CAISDRHQQGDEQFF
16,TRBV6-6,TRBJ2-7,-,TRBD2,TGTGCCAGCACCCTCCCCCGGGGAGGGTCGGGGGGCGAGCAGTACTTC,CASTLPRGGSGGEQYF
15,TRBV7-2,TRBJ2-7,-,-,TGTGCCAGCAGCACGCGAACGACTAGTAACTACGAGCAGTACTTC,CASSTRTTSNYEQYF
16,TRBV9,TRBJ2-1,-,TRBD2,TGTGCCAGCAGCATAACTAGCGGGACTTCCTACAATGAGCAGTTCTTC,CASSITSGTSYNEQFF
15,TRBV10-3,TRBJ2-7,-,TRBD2,TGTGCCATTGCTAGCGGGGGCCGAGGAACCTACGAGCAGTACTTC,CAIASGGRGTYEQYF
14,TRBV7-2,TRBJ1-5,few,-,TGTGCCAGCAGCCTCGGGCGGGGGAATCAGCCCCAGCATTTT,CASSLGRGNQPQHF
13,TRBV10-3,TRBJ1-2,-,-,TGTGCCTACCGGAACGGGGGGGGGTATGGCTACACCTTC,CAYRNGGGYGYTF
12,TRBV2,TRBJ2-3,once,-,TGTGCCAGCAGTGATAACACAGGTACGCAGTATTTT,CASSDNTGTQYF
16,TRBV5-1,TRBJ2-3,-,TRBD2,TGCGCCAGCAGTCAAGGACTAGCGGAGGGCACAGATACGCAGTATTTT,CASSQGLAEGTDTQYF
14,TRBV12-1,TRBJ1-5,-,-,TGTGCCAGCAGCTTTTGGGCAGGGAGGCAGCCCCAGCATTTT,CASSFWAGRQPQHF
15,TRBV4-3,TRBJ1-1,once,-,TGCGCCAGCAGCCAAGCAGGGTCCCTGAACACTGAAGCTTTCTTT,CASSQAGSLNTEAFF
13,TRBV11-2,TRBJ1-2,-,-,TGTGCCAGCAGCTTAGACCGGGGGGGAGGCTACACCTTC,CASSLDRGGGYTF
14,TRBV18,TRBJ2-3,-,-,TGTGCCAGCTCACCACAGCTCCCCCCAGATACGCAGTATTTT,CASSPQLPPDTQYF
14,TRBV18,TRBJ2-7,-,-,TGTGCCAGCTCACCACCTACCAGGGGGGACGAGCAGTACTTC,CASSPPTRGDEQYF
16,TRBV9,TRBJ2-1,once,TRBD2,TGTGCCAGCAGCCCTCCAACTAGCGGCCTAAACAATGAGCAGTTCTTC,CASSPPTSGLNNEQFF
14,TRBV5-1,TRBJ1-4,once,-,TGCGCCAGCAGCACAGGTTCAACTAATGAAAAACTGTTTTTT,CASSTGSTNEKLFF
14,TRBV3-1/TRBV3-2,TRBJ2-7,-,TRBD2,TGTGCCAGCAGCCAAGGGGACTACCCGGGGGAGCAGTACTTC,CASSQGDYPGEQYF
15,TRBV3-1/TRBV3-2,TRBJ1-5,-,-,TGTGCCAGCAGCCGGGACCCAGGGGTTGCTCAGCCCCAGCATTTT,CASSRDPGVAQPQHF
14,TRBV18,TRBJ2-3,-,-,TGTGCCAGCTCACCACCGGGTGGGGGGTATACGCAGTATTTT,CASSPPGGGYTQYF
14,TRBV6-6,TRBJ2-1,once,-,TGTGCCAGCAGTTACTCTAGGGACTTCGGTGAGCAGTTCTTC,CASSYSRDFGEQFF
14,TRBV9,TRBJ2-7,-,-,TGTGCCAGCAGCCCGTTAGGGGCTGGGTACGAGCAGTACTTC,CASSPLGAGYEQYF
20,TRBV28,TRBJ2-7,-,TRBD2,TGTGCCAGCAGTTTCGGCAGCGGGGTTACGAGCGGGCCCGCTACCTACGAGCAGTACTTC,CASSFGSGVTSGPATYEQYF
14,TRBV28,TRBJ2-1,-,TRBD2,TGTGCCAGCAGCCCCGGGACTAGCTACAATGAGCAGTTCTTC,CASSPGTSYNEQFF